What follows is one T cell receptor beta chain and its context. The data are from a study of CD8 T cells in ankylosing spondylitis. Each CDR3 protein gets one entry after TCRdb re-called the 5' RACE reads with MiXCR. This sample has 240,000 or so distinct CDR3 sequences; 7.5% to 9% occur once, and the top ten carry approximately 6.3%. CDR1 and CDR2 (germline): DFQATT, SNEGSKA (reference sequence). CDR3 length: 13 amino acids. Germline trimming cut 2 bases from V and 8 bases from J; bases unmatched to any gene: 5. The chain recombines TRBV20-1 with TRBJ2-1, with 8 bases lining up with TRBD2. The clonotype originates from a male donor with ankylosing spondylitis or in good health (not recorded which). The material sequenced was blood, either unsorted or a sorted T cell fraction (not recorded which). DNA for the CDR3: TGCAGTGCTAGAAGCAGCGGGAGCTATGAGCAGTTCTTC. Amino acid sequence: CSARSSGSYEQFF.